The 5 T cell receptor beta chains listed next were all sequenced from one sample in a study of blood T cell repertoires in COVID-19. This table comes from immunoSEQ multiplex PCR, and its TCRdb copy is limited to in-frame clones, with some not included. The data hold some 88,000 clones, with roughly nine tenths observed a single time. The sample taken for sequencing was peripheral blood. These receptors all stem from a human donor with active COVID-19. The donor label of this sample is uncertain.

The chain employs TRBV5-1 and TRBJ2-3, with D perhaps TRBD2 (6 bases). The V end lost 5 bases, the J end lost 4 bases, and 17 bases lay between the germline ends. Germline V gene sequence: CDR1 SGHRS, CDR2 YFSETQ. The length of the CDR3 is 15 residues. CDR3 in DNA: TGCGCCAGCAGTGTCCGTCCCGGAGGGTCAGATACGCAGTATTTT. This gives the protein CASSVRPGGSDTQYF.

The V and J genes are TRBV15 and TRBJ1-1; TRBD1 matches at 7 bases. CDR3 length equals 14 residues. Germline CDR1 is LNHNV and CDR2 is YYDKDF (reference sequence). V dropped 9 bases and J dropped 5; count of bases not matched to a gene: 12. The CDR3: CATAYRGWGTEAFF. The CDR3 bases are TGTGCCACGGCCTACAGGGGATGGGGTACTGAAGCTTTCTTT. Full variable domain (remainder filled in from reference TRBV15 and TRBJ1-1): DAMVIQNPRYQVTQFGKPVTLSCSQTLNHNVMYWYQQKSSQAPKLLFHYYDKDFNNEADTPDNFQSRRPNTSFCFLDIRSPGLGDTAMYLCATAYRGWGTEAFFGQGTRLTVV.

The genes are TRBV7-2 and TRBJ1-2, with unresolved D. The CDR3 is 14 residues long. Looked up from germline, CDR1 is SGHTA and CDR2 is FQGNSA. The V end lost 4 bases, the J end lost 5 bases, and 14 bases lay between the germline ends. In nucleotides, the CDR3 is TGTGCCAGCAGCTCCCCAGCAGGAGGTTATGGCTACACCTTC. Amino acids: CASSSPAGGYGYTF.

V gene TRBV6-2 or TRBV6-3 combines with J gene TRBJ2-5, with 8 bases identical to TRBD2. The V and J ends lost 3 bases and 4 bases, in that order; junction bases with no gene match: 13. Germline V CDR1 and CDR2: MNHEY, SVGEGT. This CDR3 is 17 amino acids long. CDR3: CASSYHPAGGERETQYF. The DNA of the CDR3 is TGTGCCAGCAGTTATCATCCCGCGGGGGGTGAAAGAGAGACCCAGTACTTC.

The V gene is TRBV9, the J gene TRBJ1-1; D remains ambiguous. This CDR3 contains 16 residues. From germline, CDR1 is SGDLS and CDR2 YYNGEE. The V gene lost 4 bases and the J gene lost 6 bases, with 22 bases spanning the gap. The CDR3 nucleotides are TGTGCCAGCAGCCTCAACGAGCATACTCTTGGAGCTGAAGCTTTCTTT. Translated: CASSLNEHTLGAEAFF.